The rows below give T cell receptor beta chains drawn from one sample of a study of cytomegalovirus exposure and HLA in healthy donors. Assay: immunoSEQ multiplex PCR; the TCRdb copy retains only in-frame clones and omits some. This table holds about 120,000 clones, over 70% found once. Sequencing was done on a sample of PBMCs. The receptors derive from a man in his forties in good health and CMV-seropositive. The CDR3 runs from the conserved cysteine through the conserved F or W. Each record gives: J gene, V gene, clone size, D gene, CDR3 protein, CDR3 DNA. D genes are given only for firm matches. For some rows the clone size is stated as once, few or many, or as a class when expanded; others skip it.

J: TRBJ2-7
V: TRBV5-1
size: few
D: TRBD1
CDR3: CASSLGQGTPSEQYF
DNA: TGCGCCAGCAGCTTGGGACAGGGGACGCCCTCCGAGCAGTACTTC

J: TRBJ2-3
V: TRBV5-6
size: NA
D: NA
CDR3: CASSLFDRYTDTQYF
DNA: TGTGCCAGCAGCTTGTTTGACAGGTACACAGATACGCAGTATTTT

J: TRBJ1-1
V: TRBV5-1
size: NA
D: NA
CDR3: CASSFGQGGTEAFF
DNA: TGCGCCAGCAGCTTCGGTCAGGGCGGCACTGAAGCTTTCTTT

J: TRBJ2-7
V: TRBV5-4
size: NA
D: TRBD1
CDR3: CASSLSTGGLYEQYF
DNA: TGTGCCAGCAGCTTGTCCACAGGGGGCTTATACGAGCAGTACTTC

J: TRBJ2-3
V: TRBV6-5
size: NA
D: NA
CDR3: CASSLNREDTQYF
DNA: TGTGCCAGCAGTTTAAACAGGGAAGATACGCAGTATTTT

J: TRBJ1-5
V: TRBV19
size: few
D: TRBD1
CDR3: CASSPEGGDYPQHF
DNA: TGTGCCAGTAGTCCCGAAGGGGGCGATTATCCCCAGCATTTT

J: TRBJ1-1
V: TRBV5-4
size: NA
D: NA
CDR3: CASSTRNTEAFF
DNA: TGTGCCAGCTCAACCAGGAACACTGAAGCTTTCTTT

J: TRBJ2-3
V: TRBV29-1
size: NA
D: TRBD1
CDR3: CSVADRDGTDTQYF
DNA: TGCAGCGTCGCCGACAGGGACGGGACAGATACGCAGTATTTT

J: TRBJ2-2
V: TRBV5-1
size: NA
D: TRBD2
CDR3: CASSLGSGGAAGELFF
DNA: TGCGCCAGCAGCTTGGGCAGCGGGGGGGCCGCCGGGGAGCTGTTTTTT

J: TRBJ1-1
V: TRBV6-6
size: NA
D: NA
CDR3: CASNFDRNTEAFF
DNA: TGTGCCAGCAACTTCGACAGGAACACTGAAGCTTTCTTT

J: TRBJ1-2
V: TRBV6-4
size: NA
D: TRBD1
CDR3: CASRGDRDYGYTF
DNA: TGTGCCAGCAGGGGGGACAGGGACTATGGCTACACCTTC

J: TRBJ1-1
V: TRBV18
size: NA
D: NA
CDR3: CASSQTTGNTEAFF
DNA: TGTGCCAGCTCACAAACGACAGGGAACACTGAAGCTTTCTTT

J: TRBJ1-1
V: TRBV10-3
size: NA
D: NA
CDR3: CAIGGQNTEAFF
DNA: TGTGCCATCGGGGGACAGAACACTGAAGCTTTCTTT

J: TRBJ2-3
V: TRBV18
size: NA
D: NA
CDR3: CASSPTRVQGTMADTQYF
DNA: TGTGCCAGCTCACCGACCCGGGTCCAGGGGACTATGGCAGATACGCAGTATTTT

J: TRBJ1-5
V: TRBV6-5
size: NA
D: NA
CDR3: CASSPPNQPQHF
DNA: TGTGCCAGCAGTCCTCCCAATCAGCCCCAGCATTTT

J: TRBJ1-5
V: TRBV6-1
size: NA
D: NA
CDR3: CASSEVVRGAGNQPQHF
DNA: TGTGCCAGCAGTGAAGTGGTCAGGGGCGCCGGCAATCAGCCCCAGCATTTT

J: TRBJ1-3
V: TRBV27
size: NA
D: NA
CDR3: CASSGQSHGNTIYF
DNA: TGTGCCAGCAGTGGACAGAGCCACGGAAACACCATATATTTT

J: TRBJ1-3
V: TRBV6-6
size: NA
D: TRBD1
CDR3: CASSQTGVSGNTIYF
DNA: TGTGCCAGCAGTCAAACAGGGGTCTCTGGAAACACCATATATTTT

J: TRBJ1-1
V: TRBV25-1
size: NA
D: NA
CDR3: CATSNLGGSEAFF
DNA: TGTGCCACCAGTAACCTCGGGGGATCTGAAGCTTTCTTT

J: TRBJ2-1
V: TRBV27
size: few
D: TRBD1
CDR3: CASTRTGAYNEQFF
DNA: TGTGCCAGCACCCGGACAGGGGCCTACAATGAGCAGTTCTTC

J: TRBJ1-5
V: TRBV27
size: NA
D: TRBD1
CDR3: CASSSRQGWNQPQHF
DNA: TGTGCCAGCAGTTCCCGACAGGGATGGAATCAGCCCCAGCATTTT

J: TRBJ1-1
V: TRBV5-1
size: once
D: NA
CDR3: CASSLDRGGTEAFF
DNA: TGCGCCAGCAGCTTGGATCGGGGAGGCACTGAAGCTTTCTTT

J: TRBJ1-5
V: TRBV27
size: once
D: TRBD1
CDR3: CASSSGTGGNQPQHF
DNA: TGTGCCAGCAGTTCCGGGACAGGGGGTAATCAGCCCCAGCATTTT

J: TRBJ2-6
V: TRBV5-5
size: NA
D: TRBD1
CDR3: CASSSTGSGANVLTF
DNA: TGTGCCAGCAGTTCGACAGGGTCTGGGGCCAACGTCCTGACTTTC

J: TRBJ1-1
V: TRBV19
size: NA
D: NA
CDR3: CASSIPGPGTEAFF
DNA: TGTGCCAGTAGTATACCAGGGCCTGGGACTGAAGCTTTCTTT

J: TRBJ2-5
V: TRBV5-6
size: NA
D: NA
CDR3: CASSLRRGQETQYF
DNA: TGTGCCAGCAGCTTAAGACGGGGCCAAGAGACCCAGTACTTC

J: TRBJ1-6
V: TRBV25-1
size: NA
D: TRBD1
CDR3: CASSLLQGNSPLHF
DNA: TGTGCCAGCAGTCTCTTACAGGGGAATTCACCCCTCCACTTT